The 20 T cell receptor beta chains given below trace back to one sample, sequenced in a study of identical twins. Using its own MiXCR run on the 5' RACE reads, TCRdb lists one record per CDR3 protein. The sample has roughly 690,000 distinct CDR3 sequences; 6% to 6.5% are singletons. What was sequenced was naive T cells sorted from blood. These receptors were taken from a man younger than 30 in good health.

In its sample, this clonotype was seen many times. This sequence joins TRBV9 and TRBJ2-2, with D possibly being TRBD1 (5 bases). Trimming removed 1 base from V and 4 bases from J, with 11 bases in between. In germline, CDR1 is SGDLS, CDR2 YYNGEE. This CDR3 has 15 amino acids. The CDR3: CASSVLQGGTGELFF. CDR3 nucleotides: TGTGCCAGCAGCGTACTCCAGGGTGGCACCGGGGAGCTGTTTTTT. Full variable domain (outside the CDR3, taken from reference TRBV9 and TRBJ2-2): DSGVTQTPKHLITATGQRVTLRCSPRSGDLSVYWYQQSLDQGLQFLIQYYNGEERAKGNILERFSAQQFPDLHSELNLSSLELGDSALYFCASSVLQGGTGELFFGEGSRLTVL.

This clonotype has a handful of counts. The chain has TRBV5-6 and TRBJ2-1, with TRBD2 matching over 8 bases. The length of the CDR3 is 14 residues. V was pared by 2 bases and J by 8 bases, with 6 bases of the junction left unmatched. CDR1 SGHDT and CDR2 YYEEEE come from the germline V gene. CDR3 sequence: CASSLWSGSDEQFF. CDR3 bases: TGTGCCAGCAGCTTATGGAGCGGGAGTGATGAGCAGTTCTTC.

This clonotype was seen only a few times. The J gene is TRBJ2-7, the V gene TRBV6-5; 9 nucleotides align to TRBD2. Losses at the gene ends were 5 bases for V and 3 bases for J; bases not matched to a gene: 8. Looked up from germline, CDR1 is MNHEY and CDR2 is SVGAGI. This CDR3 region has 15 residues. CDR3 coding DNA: TGTGCCAGCAGTGTACCGACTAGCGGAAGCTACGAGCAGTACTTC. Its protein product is CASSVPTSGSYEQYF.

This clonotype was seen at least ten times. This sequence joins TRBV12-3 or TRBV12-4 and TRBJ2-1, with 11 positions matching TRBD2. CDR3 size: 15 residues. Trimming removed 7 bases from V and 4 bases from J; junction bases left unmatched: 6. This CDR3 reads CASTLAGGRYNEQFF. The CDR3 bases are TGTGCCAGCACCCTAGCGGGAGGCAGGTACAATGAGCAGTTCTTC.

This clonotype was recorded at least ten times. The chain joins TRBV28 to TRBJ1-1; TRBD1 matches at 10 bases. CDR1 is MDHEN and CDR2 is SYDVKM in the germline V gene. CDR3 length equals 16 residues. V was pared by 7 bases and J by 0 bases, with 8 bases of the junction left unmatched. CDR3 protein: CASILGQGVMNTEAFF. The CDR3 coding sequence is TGTGCCAGCATTCTAGGACAGGGGGTTATGAACACTGAAGCTTTCTTT.

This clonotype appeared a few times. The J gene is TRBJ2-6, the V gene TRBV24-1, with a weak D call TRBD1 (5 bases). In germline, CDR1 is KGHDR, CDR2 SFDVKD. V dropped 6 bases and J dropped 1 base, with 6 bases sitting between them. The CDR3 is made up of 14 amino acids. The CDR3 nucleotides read TGTGCCACCAGTCAGGGTTCTGGGGCCAACGTCCTGACTTTC. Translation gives CATSQGSGANVLTF.

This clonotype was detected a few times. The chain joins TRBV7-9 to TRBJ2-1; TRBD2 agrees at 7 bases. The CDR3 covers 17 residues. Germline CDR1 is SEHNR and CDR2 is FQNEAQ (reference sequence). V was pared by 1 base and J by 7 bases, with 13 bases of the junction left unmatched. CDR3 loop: CASSLDSASGIDNEQFF. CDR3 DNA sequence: TGTGCCAGCAGCTTAGATTCTGCCAGCGGGATTGATAATGAGCAGTTCTTC. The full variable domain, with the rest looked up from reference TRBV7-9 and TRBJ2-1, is DTGVSQNPRHKITKRGQNVTFRCDPISEHNRLYWYRQTLGQGPEFLTYFQNEAQLEKSRLLSDRFSAERPKGSFSTLEIQRTEQGDSAMYLCASSLDSASGIDNEQFFGPGTRLTVL.

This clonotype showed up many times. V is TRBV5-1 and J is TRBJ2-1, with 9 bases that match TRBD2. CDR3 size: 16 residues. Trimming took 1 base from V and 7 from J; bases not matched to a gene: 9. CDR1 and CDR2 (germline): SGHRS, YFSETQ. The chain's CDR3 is CASSLFVSGRVNEQFF. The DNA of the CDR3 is TGCGCCAGCAGCTTGTTTGTTAGCGGGAGAGTAAATGAGCAGTTCTTC.

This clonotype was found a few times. CDR3 sequence: CASSLTGTGEVDTQYF. CDR3 in DNA: TGTGCCAGCAGCCTAACCGGGACTGGAGAGGTAGATACGCAGTATTTT. The chain is built from TRBV6-1 and TRBJ2-3, with D possibly TRBD2 on 6 matching bases. Trimming pared 6 bases from V and 5 bases from J, leaving 21 bases between. Germline assignment: CDR1 MNHNS and CDR2 SASEGT. This CDR3 has 16 amino acids.

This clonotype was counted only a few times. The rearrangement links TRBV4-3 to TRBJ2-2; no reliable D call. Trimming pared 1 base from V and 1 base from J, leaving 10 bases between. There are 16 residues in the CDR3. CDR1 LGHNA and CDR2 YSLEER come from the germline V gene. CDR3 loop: CASSQGANLNTGELFF. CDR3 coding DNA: TGCGCCAGCAGCCAAGGAGCGAACCTGAACACCGGGGAGCTGTTTTTT.

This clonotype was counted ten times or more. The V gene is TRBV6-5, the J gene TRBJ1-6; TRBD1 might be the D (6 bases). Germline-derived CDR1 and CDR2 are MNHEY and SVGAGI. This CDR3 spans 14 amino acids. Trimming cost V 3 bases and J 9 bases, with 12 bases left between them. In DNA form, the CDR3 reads TGTGCCAGCAGTTATGGGGGCTCGGTTTCACCCCTCCACTTT. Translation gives CASSYGGSVSPLHF.

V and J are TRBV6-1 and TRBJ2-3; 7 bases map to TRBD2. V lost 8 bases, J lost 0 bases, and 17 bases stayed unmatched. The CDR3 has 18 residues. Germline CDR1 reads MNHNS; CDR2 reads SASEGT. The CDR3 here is CASSGPSGVHPSTDTQYF. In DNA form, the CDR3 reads TGTGCCAGCTCTGGTCCCAGCGGGGTTCATCCTAGCACAGATACGCAGTATTTT.

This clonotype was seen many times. This chain's CDR3 is CASSGQGAYQPQHF. DNA for the CDR3: TGTGCCAGCAGCGGACAGGGGGCGTATCAGCCCCAGCATTTT. The chain combines TRBV2 with TRBJ1-5, with 11 nucleotides matching TRBD1. The CDR3 covers 14 residues. V shed 6 bases and J 5 bases; nucleotides not matched to a gene: 3. In germline, CDR1 is SNHLY, CDR2 FYNNEI.

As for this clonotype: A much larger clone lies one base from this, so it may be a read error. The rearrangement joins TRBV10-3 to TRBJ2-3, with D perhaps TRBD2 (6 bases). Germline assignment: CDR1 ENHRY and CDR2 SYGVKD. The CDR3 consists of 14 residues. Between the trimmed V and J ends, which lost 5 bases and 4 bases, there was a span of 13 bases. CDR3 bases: TGTGCCATCAGTACCAGTGGGGGGTCAGATACGCAGTATTTT. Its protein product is CAISTSGGSDTQYF.

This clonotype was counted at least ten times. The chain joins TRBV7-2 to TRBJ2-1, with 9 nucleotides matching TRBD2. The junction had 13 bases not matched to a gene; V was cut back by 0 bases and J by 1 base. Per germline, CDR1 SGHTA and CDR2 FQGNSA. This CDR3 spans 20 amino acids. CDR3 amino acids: CASSLAYSPWREGSYNEQFF. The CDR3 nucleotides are TGTGCCAGCAGCTTAGCCTATTCCCCCTGGCGGGAGGGATCCTACAATGAGCAGTTCTTC.

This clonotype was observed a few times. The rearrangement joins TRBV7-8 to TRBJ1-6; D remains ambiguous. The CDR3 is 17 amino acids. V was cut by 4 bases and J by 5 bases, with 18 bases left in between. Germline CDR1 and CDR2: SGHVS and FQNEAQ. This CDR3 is CASSSLILGGDNSPLHF. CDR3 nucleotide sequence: TGTGCCAGCAGCTCACTAATACTAGGAGGCGATAATTCACCCCTCCACTTT.

CDR3 nucleotide sequence: TGTGCCAGCAGCCCTCCCCTGATACGGGGGATCGGGGAGCAGTACGTC. The encoded protein is CASSPPLIRGIGEQYV. The chain employs TRBV6-2 or TRBV6-3 and TRBJ2-7; perhaps TRBD2 as D (6 bases). This CDR3 comprises 16 residues. Germline loops: CDR1 MNHEY, CDR2 SVGEGT. V was pared by 6 bases and J by 7 bases, with 25 bases between.

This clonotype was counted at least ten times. The CDR3 spells CASGQGAQANEKLFF. The DNA of the CDR3 is TGTGCCAGCGGACAGGGGGCGCAAGCTAATGAAAAACTGTTTTTT. The rearrangement links TRBV12-3 or TRBV12-4 to TRBJ1-4; 11 bases align to TRBD1. V lost 8 bases and J lost 3; bases outside the gene matches: 5. The CDR3 totals 15 residues.

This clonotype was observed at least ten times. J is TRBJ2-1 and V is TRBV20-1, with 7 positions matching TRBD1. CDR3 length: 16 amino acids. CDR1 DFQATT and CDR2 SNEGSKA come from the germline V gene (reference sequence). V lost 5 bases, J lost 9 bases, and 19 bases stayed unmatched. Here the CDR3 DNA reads TGCAGTGCTTCACGTTTGGACAGGCCCCGAATCGGTGAGCAGTTCTTC. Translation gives CSASRLDRPRIGEQFF.

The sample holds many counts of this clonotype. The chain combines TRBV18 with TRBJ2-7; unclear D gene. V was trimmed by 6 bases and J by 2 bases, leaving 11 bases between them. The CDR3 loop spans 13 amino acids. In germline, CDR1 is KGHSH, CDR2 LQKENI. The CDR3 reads CASSPGRTYEQYV. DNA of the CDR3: TGTGCCAGCTCCCCCGGACGGACCTACGAGCAGTACGTC.